Below, one TCR beta chain is given with its context. Profiling relied on immunoSEQ multiplex PCR, and the TCRdb table lists in-frame clones only, not all of them. This sample has more than 95,000 clones; around 90% occur once, and the top ten carry about 3.3%. This sample is part of a study of T cell responses to AZD1222 COVID-19 vaccine. CDR3 length equals 14 residues. The V and J ends lost 0 bases and 5 bases respectively, with 13 bases between them. The V gene's germline CDR1 is GTSNPN and CDR2 SVGIG (reference sequence). This receptor was taken from an adult who received the AZD1222 COVID-19 vaccine. Material: peripheral blood, obtained 28 days after the second AZD1222 dose. The gene calls are TRBV30 and TRBJ1-1, with D tentatively TRBD1 (5 bases). DNA of the CDR3: TGTGCCTGGAGTGTATTGGCAGGGAGGACTGAAGCTTTCTTT. This encodes CAWSVLAGRTEAFF.